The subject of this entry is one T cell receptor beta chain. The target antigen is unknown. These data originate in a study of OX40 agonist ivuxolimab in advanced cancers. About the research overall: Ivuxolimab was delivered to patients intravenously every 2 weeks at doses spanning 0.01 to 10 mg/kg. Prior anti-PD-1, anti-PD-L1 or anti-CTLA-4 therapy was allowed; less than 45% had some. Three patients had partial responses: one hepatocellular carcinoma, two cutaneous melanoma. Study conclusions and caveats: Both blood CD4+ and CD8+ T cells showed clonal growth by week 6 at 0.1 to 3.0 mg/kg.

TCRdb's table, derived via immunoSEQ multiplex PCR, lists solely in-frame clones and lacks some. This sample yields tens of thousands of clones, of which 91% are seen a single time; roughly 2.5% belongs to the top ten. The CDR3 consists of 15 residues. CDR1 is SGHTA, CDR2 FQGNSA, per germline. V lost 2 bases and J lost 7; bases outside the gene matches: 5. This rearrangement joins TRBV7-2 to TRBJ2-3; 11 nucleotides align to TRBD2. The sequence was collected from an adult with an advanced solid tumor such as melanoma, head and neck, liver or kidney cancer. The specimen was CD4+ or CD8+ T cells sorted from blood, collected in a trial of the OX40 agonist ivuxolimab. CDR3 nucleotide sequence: TGTGCCAGCAGCTTAATGCTAGCGGGAGGTAATACGCAGTATTTT. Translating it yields CASSLMLAGGNTQYF.